This TCR beta chain was observed in a study of tumor and adjacent non-tumor tissue in lung cancer. Study context: The cohort had roughly 12 adenocarcinoma, a couple of squamous cell and 1 small cell patients. Some 4.2 million productive TCRbeta reads were obtained per sample on average.

The template was RNA from unsorted bulk tissue. Chemotherapy-naive patients with new lung cancer underwent thoracic surgery in China, August–November 2014. Three rounds of nested PCR, following a modified ARM-PCR protocol, produced the TCRbeta library. One entry per CDR3 protein, called by TCRdb with MiXCR from the multiplex PCR reads. The data show 65,000 to 95,000 distinct CDR3 sequences, with around 65% seen just once and over 10% held by the top ten. This CDR3 contains 17 residues. Germline V gene lookup returns CDR1 SGHNT and CDR2 YYREEE (reference sequence). A note on this clonotype: Germline is not matched at one junction end, which may reflect a read error.

The genes are TRBV5-4 and TRBJ1-6, with 7 positions matching TRBD1. The sequence was collected from a woman aged 70-85 years with non-small cell lung cancer. The sample consisted of lung tumor tissue. In DNA, the CDR3 is TGTGCCAGCAGCTTGCATGGCAGGGGGAAGTATATTTCACCCCTCCACTTT. Translation: CASSLHGRGKYISPLHF.